These 11 T cell receptor beta chains were sequenced from one sample in a study of T cells in Graves' hyperthyroidism and ophthalmopathy. Regions amplified from RNA transcripts were the TCR beta CDR3 regions. First-round RT-PCR with HTBI primers amplified the TCR CDR3 region. TCRdb used MiXCR to reprocess the multiplex PCR reads, holding one entry per CDR3 protein. Of more than 550,000 distinct CDR3 sequences detected, 17% appear once; the ten largest clones hold roughly a sixth. The sample was blood. Source of these receptors: a man between 45 and 60 years old with Graves' hyperthyroidism.

This clonotype was recorded a few times. This rearrangement joins TRBV19 to TRBJ2-1; tentatively, D is TRBD1 (5 bases). CDR3 size: 13 residues. The V end was cut by 7 bases, the J end by 8 bases, with 15 bases between. Germline V CDR1 and CDR2: LNHDA, SQIVND (reference sequence). The CDR3 coding sequence is TGTGCCAGTAACCCGACCAGGGTGGATGAGCAGTTCTTC. Translating gives CASNPTRVDEQFF.

This clonotype was counted at least ten times. The chain couples TRBV7-2 to TRBJ2-5; D call uncertain. The CDR3 is 14 residues long. Deletions cut 1 base from V and 5 bases from J, with 11 bases between. Germline lookup yields CDR1 SGHTA and CDR2 FQGNSA. The CDR3 loop is CASSLVWAGETQYF. The CDR3 DNA reads TGTGCCAGCAGCTTAGTCTGGGCCGGGGAGACCCAGTACTTC.

The J gene is TRBJ2-3, the V gene TRBV9; perhaps D is TRBD1 or TRBD2 (5 bases each). From germline, CDR1 is SGDLS and CDR2 YYNGEE. Trimming took 5 bases from V and 0 from J, leaving 16 bases between them. There are 16 residues in the CDR3. The CDR3 loop is CASRPGPGISTDTQYF. The CDR3 bases are TGTGCCAGCAGACCGGGACCCGGAATTAGCACAGATACGCAGTATTTT.

The rearrangement links TRBV6-1 to TRBJ2-7; D perhaps matches TRBD2 (7 bases). Germline CDR1 MNHNS, CDR2 SASEGT. CDR3 size: 13 residues. The ends were cut back, 6 bases at V and 5 bases at J, with 14 bases in the middle. The CDR3 reads CASRQSGGHEQYF. The DNA for the CDR3 is TGTGCCAGCAGACAGTCGGGGGGCCACGAGCAGTACTTC.

This clonotype turned up a few times. The chain recombines TRBV13 with TRBJ2-7, with D hard to call. The CDR3 spans 12 residues. Trimming removed 4 bases from V and 6 bases from J, with 10 bases in between. Germline V lookup: CDR1 PRHDT, CDR2 FYEKMQ (reference sequence). The CDR3 nucleotides read TGTGCCAGCAGCTCGACGGCCCTCGAGCAGTACTTC. Its protein product is CASSSTALEQYF.

This clonotype was seen a handful of times. This chain joins TRBV19 and TRBJ2-3, with 9 positions matching TRBD1. The CDR3 is 16 residues long. The V and J ends lost 0 bases and 3 bases, in that order; junction bases with no gene match: 4. Per germline, CDR1 LNHDA and CDR2 SQIVND (reference sequence). CDR3 coding DNA: TGTGCCAGTAGTATAGAGGGGACAGGGTCGACAGATACGCAGTATTTT. Its protein is CASSIEGTGSTDTQYF.

V and J are TRBV19 and TRBJ2-1, with 7 bases aligning to TRBD2. V dropped 3 bases and J dropped 3; count of bases not matched to a gene: 11. The germline CDR1 and CDR2 sequences are LNHDA and SQIVND (reference sequence). The CDR3 length is 17 residues. CDR3 protein: CASSMGVLAGVYNEQFF. As DNA, the CDR3 is TGTGCCAGTAGTATGGGGGTCTTAGCGGGCGTCTACAATGAGCAGTTCTTC.

This clonotype was observed at least ten times. The V and J genes are TRBV9 and TRBJ2-2; 9 positions match TRBD2. Per germline, CDR1 SGDLS and CDR2 YYNGEE. CDR3 length: 15 amino acids. With 2 bases clipped from V and 7 bases from J, the junction kept 6 bases outside the gene matches. The CDR3: CASSVSSGIGGELFF. In nucleotides, the CDR3 is TGTGCCAGCAGCGTCTCTAGCGGGATCGGCGGGGAGCTGTTTTTT.

This clonotype has a handful of counts. This chain joins TRBV5-1 and TRBJ1-5, with D possibly TRBD1 on 5 matching bases. The CDR3 extends over 14 amino acids. Germline V gives CDR1 SGHRS, CDR2 YFSETQ. The germline V and J ends were trimmed by 0 bases and 8 bases, with 12 bases remaining between them. CDR3 sequence: CASSLGGGMEPQHF. The CDR3 DNA reads TGCGCCAGCAGCTTGGGGGGCGGGATGGAGCCCCAGCATTTT.

This clonotype was seen more than once but under ten times. This chain links TRBV5-5 with TRBJ1-2; TRBD1 is a possible D gene (6 bases). CDR3 length equals 17 residues. V gave up 5 bases and J gave up 4 bases, with 24 bases separating them. Germline assignment: CDR1 SGHKS and CDR2 YYEKEE (reference sequence). The CDR3 is CASRSVGQTNFRYGYTF. CDR3 nucleotide sequence: TGTGCCAGCAGGTCCGTAGGACAGACCAATTTTCGCTATGGCTACACCTTC.

The chain combines TRBV7-6 with TRBJ2-2; unclear D gene. Germline loops: CDR1 SGHVS, CDR2 FNYEAQ. The CDR3 consists of 14 residues. The ends were cut back, 5 bases at V and 4 bases at J, with 11 bases in the middle. The CDR3 DNA sequence: TGTGCCAGCAGCGCCTCTGCTTTCACCGGGGAGCTGTTTTTT. Translating it yields CASSASAFTGELFF.